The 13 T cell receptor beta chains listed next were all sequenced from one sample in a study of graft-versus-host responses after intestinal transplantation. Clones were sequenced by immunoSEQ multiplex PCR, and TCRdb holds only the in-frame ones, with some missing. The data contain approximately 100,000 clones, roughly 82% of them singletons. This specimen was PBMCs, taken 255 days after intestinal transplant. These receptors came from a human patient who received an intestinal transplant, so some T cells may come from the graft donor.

The CDR3 DNA reads as TGCGCCAGCAGCTTGGTCGAATCAGGGGGCGAGCACACCGGGGAGCTGTTTTTT. Translated: CASSLVESGGEHTGELFF. V and J are TRBV5-1 and TRBJ2-2, with TRBD1 identical over 8 bases. This CDR3 region has 18 residues. Per the germline V gene, CDR1 is SGHRS and CDR2 is YFSETQ. J was trimmed by 3 bases and V by 0 bases; bases with no gene match: 10.

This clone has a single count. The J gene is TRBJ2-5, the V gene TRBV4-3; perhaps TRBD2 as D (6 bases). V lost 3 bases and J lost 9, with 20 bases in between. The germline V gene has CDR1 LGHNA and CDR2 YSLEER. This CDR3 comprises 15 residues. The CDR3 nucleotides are TGCGCCAGCAGCCAGGATTCAGGGACTTCCGGGGCCCAGTACTTC. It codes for CASSQDSGTSGAQYF.

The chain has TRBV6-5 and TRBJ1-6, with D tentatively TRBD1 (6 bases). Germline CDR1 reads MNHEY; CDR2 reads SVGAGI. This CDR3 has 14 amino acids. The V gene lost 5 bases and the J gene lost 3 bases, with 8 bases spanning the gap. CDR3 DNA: TGTGCCAGCAGTCTACAGGGCTATAATTCACCCCTCCACTTT. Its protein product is CASSLQGYNSPLHF.

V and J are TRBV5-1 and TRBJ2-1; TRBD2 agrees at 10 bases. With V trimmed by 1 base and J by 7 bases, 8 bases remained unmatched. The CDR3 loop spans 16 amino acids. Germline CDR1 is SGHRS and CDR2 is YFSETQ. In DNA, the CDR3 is TGCGCCAGCAGCTTGTATCGAGCGGGAGGGTTAAATGAGCAGTTCTTC. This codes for CASSLYRAGGLNEQFF.

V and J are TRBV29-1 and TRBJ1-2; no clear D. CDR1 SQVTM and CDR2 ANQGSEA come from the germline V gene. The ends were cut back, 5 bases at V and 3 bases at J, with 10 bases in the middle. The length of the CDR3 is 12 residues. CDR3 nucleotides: TGCAGCGTTCGTGGGGAGGACTATGGCTACACCTTC. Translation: CSVRGEDYGYTF.

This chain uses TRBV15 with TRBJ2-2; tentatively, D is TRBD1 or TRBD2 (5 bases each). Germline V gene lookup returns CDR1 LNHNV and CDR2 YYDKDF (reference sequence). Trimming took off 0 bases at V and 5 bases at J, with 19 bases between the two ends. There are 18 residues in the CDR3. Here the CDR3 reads CATSREGGKQEGTGELFF. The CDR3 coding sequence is TGTGCCACCAGCAGAGAAGGAGGAAAACAGGAAGGGACCGGGGAGCTGTTTTTT. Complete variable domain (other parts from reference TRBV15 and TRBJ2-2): DAMVIQNPRYQVTQFGKPVTLSCSQTLNHNVMYWYQQKSSQAPKLLFHYYDKDFNNEADTPDNFQSRRPNTSFCFLDIRSPGLGDTAMYLCATSREGGKQEGTGELFFGEGSRLTVL.

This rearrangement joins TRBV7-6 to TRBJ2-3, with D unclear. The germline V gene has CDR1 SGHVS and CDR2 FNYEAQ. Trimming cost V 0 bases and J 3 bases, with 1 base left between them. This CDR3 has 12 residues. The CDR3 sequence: CASSLATDTQYF. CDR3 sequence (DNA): TGTGCCAGCAGCTTAGCAACAGATACGCAGTATTTT.

The CDR3 is CAWSTGNTGELFF. The CDR3 region has the DNA TGTGCCTGGAGTACAGGGAACACCGGGGAGCTGTTTTTT. The chain employs TRBV30 and TRBJ2-2; possible D gene TRBD1, 5 bases. The V end lost 2 bases, the J end lost 1 base, and 5 bases lay between the germline ends. Germline lookup yields CDR1 GTSNPN and CDR2 SVGIG (reference sequence). The CDR3 contains 13 residues. Using reference TRBV30 and TRBJ2-2 for the parts outside the CDR3, the full variable domain is SQTIHQWPATLVQPVGSPLSLECTVEGTSNPNLYWYRQAAGRGLQLLFYSVGIGQISSEVPQNLSASRPQDRQFILSSKKLLLSDSGFYLCAWSTGNTGELFFGEGSRLTVL.

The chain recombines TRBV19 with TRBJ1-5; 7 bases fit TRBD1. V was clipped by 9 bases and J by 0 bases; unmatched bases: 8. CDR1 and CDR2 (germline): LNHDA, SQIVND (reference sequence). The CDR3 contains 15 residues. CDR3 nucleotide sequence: TGTGCCAGCCGACAGGGCGCATATAGCAATCAGCCCCAGCATTTT. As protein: CASRQGAYSNQPQHF. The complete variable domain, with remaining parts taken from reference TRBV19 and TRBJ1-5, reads DGGITQSPKYLFRKEGQNVTLSCEQNLNHDAMYWYRQDPGQGLRLIYYSQIVNDFQKGDIAEGYSVSREKKESFPLTVTSAQKNPTAFYLCASRQGAYSNQPQHFGDGTRLSIL.

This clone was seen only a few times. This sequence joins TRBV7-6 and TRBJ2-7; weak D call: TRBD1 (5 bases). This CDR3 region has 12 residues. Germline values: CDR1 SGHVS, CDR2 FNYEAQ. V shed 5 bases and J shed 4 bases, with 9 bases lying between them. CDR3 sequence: CASSSDRYEQYF. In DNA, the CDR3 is TGTGCCAGCAGCAGTGACAGATACGAGCAGTACTTC. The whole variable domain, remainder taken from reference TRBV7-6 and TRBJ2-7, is GAGVSQSPRYKVTKRGQDVALRCDPISGHVSLYWYRQALGQGPEFLTYFNYEAQQDKSGLPNDRFSAERPEGSISTLTIQRTEQRDSAMYRCASSSDRYEQYFGPGTRLTVT.

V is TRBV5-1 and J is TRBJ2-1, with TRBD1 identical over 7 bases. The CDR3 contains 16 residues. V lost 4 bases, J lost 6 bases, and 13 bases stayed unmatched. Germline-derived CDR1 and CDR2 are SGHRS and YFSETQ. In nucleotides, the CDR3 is TGCGCCAGCAGCCCAATAAAACCAGGGACAGTCAATGAGCAGTTCTTC. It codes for CASSPIKPGTVNEQFF. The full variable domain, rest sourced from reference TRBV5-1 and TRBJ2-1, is KAGVTQTPRYLIKTRGQQVTLSCSPISGHRSVSWYQQTPGQGLQFLFEYFSETQRNKGNFPGRFSGRQFSNSRSEMNVSTLELGDSALYLCASSPIKPGTVNEQFFGPGTRLTVL.

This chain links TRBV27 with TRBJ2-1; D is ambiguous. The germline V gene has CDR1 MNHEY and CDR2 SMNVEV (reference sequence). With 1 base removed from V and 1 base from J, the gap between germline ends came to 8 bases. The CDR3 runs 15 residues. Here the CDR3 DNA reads TGTGCCAGCAGTTTATATGGTGGGTCCTACAATGAGCAGTTCTTC. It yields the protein CASSLYGGSYNEQFF.

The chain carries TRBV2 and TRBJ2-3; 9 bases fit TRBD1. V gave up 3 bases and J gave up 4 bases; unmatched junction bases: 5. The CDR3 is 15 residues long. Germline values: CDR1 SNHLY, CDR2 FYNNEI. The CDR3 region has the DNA TGTGCCAGCAGTGAGCCGGGACAGGGCGCAGATACGCAGTATTTT. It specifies CASSEPGQGADTQYF.